Presented here are 30 T cell receptor beta chains from one specimen sequenced in a study of blood T cell repertoires in COVID-19. Profiling relied on immunoSEQ multiplex PCR, and the TCRdb table lists in-frame clones only, not all of them. The profile covers 90,000 to 120,000 clones, with around 84% appearing a single time and over 20% taken by the ten largest. Sequencing was performed on peripheral blood. The source of these receptors is a man aged 60 to 75 with acute or convalescent COVID-19.

The gene calls are TRBV30 and TRBJ2-5; tentative D call: TRBD2 (6 bases). Trimming left V 4 bases short and J 5 bases short, with 14 bases between. This CDR3 is 13 amino acids long. CDR1 GTSNPN and CDR2 SVGIG come from the germline V gene (reference sequence). CDR3 DNA sequence: TGTGCCTGGAATTCGGGGGTAGAGGAGACCCAGTACTTC. As protein: CAWNSGVEETQYF.

This clone was counted a few times. The chain carries TRBV25-1 and TRBJ1-2; TRBD1 matches at 8 bases. Per germline, CDR1 MGHDK and CDR2 SYGVNS. The junction had 7 bases not matched to a gene; V was cut back by 4 bases and J by 3 bases. CDR3 length: 15 amino acids. Written as DNA, the CDR3 is TGTGCCAGCAGTGGCCAGGGGGCCCGAGACTATGGCTACACCTTC. This codes for CASSGQGARDYGYTF.

This sequence joins TRBV19 and TRBJ2-2; no clear D. V was clipped by 6 bases and J by 2 bases, with 16 bases between them. The CDR3 is 16 amino acids. CDR1 is LNHDA and CDR2 is SQIVND in the germline V gene (reference sequence). Here the CDR3 DNA reads TGTGCCAGTAGCGGCCAACCCGGGTCTAACACCGGGGAGCTGTTTTTT. As protein: CASSGQPGSNTGELFF.

This chain connects TRBV2 to TRBJ1-5; 7 nucleotides line up with TRBD1. V lost 5 bases to trimming and J lost 7 bases; unmatched junction nucleotides: 5. The CDR3 has 13 residues. CDR1 and CDR2 (germline): SNHLY, FYNNEI. CDR3: CASSPDRAQPQHF. CDR3 in DNA: TGTGCCAGCAGTCCCGACAGGGCCCAGCCCCAGCATTTT.

The chain employs TRBV6-5 and TRBJ2-1, with 9 bases lining up with TRBD1. CDR3 size: 14 residues. Germline CDR1 and CDR2: MNHEY and SVGAGI. J lost 3 bases, V lost 7 bases, and 4 bases had no gene match. CDR3 sequence (DNA): TGTGCCAGCACTATGGACAGGGGCTACAATGAGCAGTTCTTC. Translation gives CASTMDRGYNEQFF.

The chain joins TRBV14 to TRBJ2-7, with TRBD2 as a possible D gene (6 bases). This CDR3 spans 17 amino acids. Germline V gene data show CDR1 as SGHDN and CDR2 as FVKESK. Trimming left V 0 bases short and J 3 bases short, with 18 bases between. Written as DNA, the CDR3 is TGTGCCAGCAGCCAAGATAGGCCAGCGGGTTATAACTACGAGCAGTACTTC. This translates into CASSQDRPAGYNYEQYF. The variable domain in full, completed from reference TRBV14 and TRBJ2-7, reads EAGVTQFPSHSVIEKGQTVTLRCDPISGHDNLYWYRRVMGKEIKFLLHFVKESKQDESGMPNNRFLAERTGGTYSTLKVQPAELEDSGVYFCASSQDRPAGYNYEQYFGPGTRLTVT.

The rearrangement links TRBV9 to TRBJ1-2, with D perhaps TRBD1 (5 bases). Trimming removed 0 bases from V and 8 bases from J, with 11 bases in between. Per germline, CDR1 SGDLS and CDR2 YYNGEE. This CDR3 is 13 amino acids long. The CDR3 here is CASSVGQRGGYTF. The CDR3 region has the DNA TGTGCCAGCAGCGTAGGTCAAAGGGGAGGCTACACCTTC.

The J gene is TRBJ1-1, the V gene TRBV5-4; D not resolved. CDR1 and CDR2 (germline): SGHNT, YYREEE (reference sequence). The length of the CDR3 is 13 residues. With 6 bases removed from V and 11 bases from J, the gap between germline ends came to 20 bases. The chain's CDR3 is CASTSHETPVAFF. The CDR3 bases are TGTGCCAGCACGTCCCATGAGACACCGGTGGCTTTCTTT.

This clone was detected once. The chain links TRBV24-1 to TRBJ1-2; 7 bases map to TRBD1. With V trimmed by 4 bases and J by 4 bases, 2 bases remained unmatched. The germline CDR1 and CDR2 sequences are KGHDR and SFDVKD. The CDR3 is made up of 13 amino acids. CDR3 DNA sequence: TGTGCCACCAGTGAAGGGGACAGCTATGGCTACACCTTC. Translated, it gives CATSEGDSYGYTF.

The rearrangement uses TRBV7-9 and TRBJ2-7; 13 bases map to TRBD2. J lost 5 bases, V lost 5 bases, and 9 bases had no gene match. The V gene's germline CDR1 is SEHNR and CDR2 FQNEAQ (reference sequence). This CDR3 contains 16 residues. In nucleotides, the CDR3 is TGTGCCAGCAGCGCGTCACTAGCGGGAGGGCCCCACGAGCAGTACGTC. Residues: CASSASLAGGPHEQYV.

The chain is built from TRBV24-1 and TRBJ1-4; 7 nucleotides line up with TRBD1. V lost 3 bases, J lost 7 bases, and 10 bases stayed unmatched. Germline lookup yields CDR1 KGHDR and CDR2 SFDVKD. The CDR3 contains 16 residues. CDR3 DNA: TGTGCCACCAGTGATCCGGCGACAGGGTGGATTGAAAAACTGTTTTTT. It specifies CATSDPATGWIEKLFF.

This clone was counted only a few times. This chain links TRBV2 with TRBJ1-1; maybe TRBD1 (5 bases). The germline gives CDR1 SNHLY, CDR2 FYNNEI. The CDR3 sequence is 13 residues long. The germline V and J ends were trimmed by 6 bases and 7 bases, with 15 bases remaining between them. The CDR3 is CASSTGPAGEAFF. The CDR3 DNA follows: TGTGCCAGCAGCACAGGCCCCGCTGGTGAAGCTTTCTTT.

V is TRBV12-3 or TRBV12-4 and J is TRBJ1-1; TRBD1 is a possible D gene (6 bases). V was shortened by 5 bases and J by 7 bases, with 14 bases between the two germline ends. The CDR3 is made up of 13 amino acids. DNA for the CDR3: TGTGCCAGCAGTCACAGGGCTTTCAATGAAGCTTTCTTT. Residues: CASSHRAFNEAFF.

In this sample, this clone turned up once. V and J are TRBV6-5 and TRBJ2-1, with 7 positions matching TRBD2. V was pared by 0 bases and J by 5 bases, with 1 base of the junction left unmatched. The germline V gene encodes CDR1 MNHEY and CDR2 SVGAGI. CDR3 length equals 14 residues. CDR3 residues: CASSYSGGDNEQFF. In nucleotides, the CDR3 is TGTGCCAGCAGTTACTCGGGGGGGGACAATGAGCAGTTCTTC.

The chain joins TRBV6-6 to TRBJ1-4, with D perhaps matching TRBD1 (6 bases). Trimming shortened V by 5 bases and J by 8 bases, and 18 bases separated the two germline ends. CDR1 and CDR2 from the germline V gene are MNHNY and SVGAGI (reference sequence). The CDR3 is made up of 15 amino acids. The CDR3 DNA reads TGTGCCAGCAGTCAGAACAGGGTTCCTTACGAAAAACTGTTTTTT. This codes for CASSQNRVPYEKLFF.

The V call is TRBV5-1, the J call TRBJ1-2; no clear D. Looked up from germline, CDR1 is SGHRS and CDR2 is YFSETQ. Trimming cost V 2 bases and J 2 bases, with 7 bases left between them. The CDR3 runs to 13 residues. The chain's CDR3 is CASSLNGNYGYTF. DNA of the CDR3: TGCGCCAGCAGCTTAAACGGGAACTATGGCTACACCTTC.

This clone was recorded once. The chain links TRBV29-1 to TRBJ2-7; 8 bases fit TRBD1. Germline trimming cut 7 bases from V and 2 bases from J; bases unmatched to any gene: 4. This CDR3 comprises 12 residues. Germline loops: CDR1 SQVTM, CDR2 ANQGSEA. The CDR3 DNA follows: TGCAGCGGGAGGACAGGGACCTACGAGCAGTACTTC. It yields the protein CSGRTGTYEQYF.

V gene TRBV7-2 combines with J gene TRBJ1-2; perhaps TRBD1 as D (5 bases). In germline, CDR1 is SGHTA, CDR2 FQGNSA. V was pared by 2 bases and J by 5 bases, with 15 bases between. This CDR3 spans 15 amino acids. The CDR3 DNA sequence: TGTGCCAGCAGCTTAACACGTTGGGGGGGGTATGGCTACACCTTC. Translated: CASSLTRWGGYGYTF.

This clone was seen only once. J is TRBJ2-3 and V is TRBV5-1; D gene ambiguous. Germline CDR1 SGHRS, CDR2 YFSETQ. There are 13 residues in the CDR3. V was clipped by 2 bases and J by 9 bases, with 13 bases between them. The CDR3 here is CASSLAGAGTQYF. The CDR3 coding sequence is TGCGCCAGCAGCTTAGCAGGCGCCGGAACGCAGTATTTT.

This chain connects TRBV18 to TRBJ1-2, with 7 bases aligning to TRBD1. The V gene end was trimmed by 3 bases and the J gene end by 8 bases; junction bases not matched to a gene: 12. Germline CDR1 is KGHSH and CDR2 is LQKENI. CDR3 size: 15 residues. CDR3 sequence reads: CASSPEGDRVDGYTF. DNA for the CDR3: TGTGCCAGCTCACCCGAGGGGGACAGAGTCGACGGCTACACCTTC.

The gene calls are TRBV5-1 and TRBJ1-4; 7 bases are a match to TRBD1. The CDR3 extends over 16 amino acids. Losses at the gene ends were 0 bases for V and 4 bases for J; bases not matched to a gene: 6. From germline, CDR1 is SGHRS and CDR2 YFSETQ. For the CDR3, the DNA is TGCGCCAGCAGCTTGGCAGGGACAGAGAGTAATGAAAAACTGTTTTTT. Translation gives CASSLAGTESNEKLFF.

CDR3 sequence (DNA): TGTGCCACCAGCAGGGATCGGACAGGGGGCAACACCATATATTTT. Its translation: CATSRDRTGGNTIYF. This chain connects TRBV15 to TRBJ1-3; 11 bases map to TRBD1. Trimming at V came to 3 bases and at J to 7 bases, leaving 5 bases not matched to a gene. The CDR3 contains 15 residues. Germline assignment: CDR1 LNHNV and CDR2 YYDKDF (reference sequence).

The chain has TRBV7-9 and TRBJ1-2, with D possibly TRBD1 on 5 matching bases. Deletions cut 2 bases from V and 8 bases from J, with 9 bases between. Germline V gene lookup returns CDR1 SEHNR and CDR2 FQNEAQ (reference sequence). The CDR3 has 12 residues. The CDR3 DNA follows: TGTGCCAGCAGCTTAAGACAGCTGGGCTACACCTTC. Encoded protein: CASSLRQLGYTF.

This clone was seen once. The J gene is TRBJ1-1, the V gene TRBV10-3, with D possibly TRBD1 on 6 matching bases. Germline V gene lookup returns CDR1 ENHRY and CDR2 SYGVKD. Trimming removed 3 bases at V and 3 bases at J, with 14 bases between. The CDR3 is 15 amino acids. CDR3 residues: CAISDRGAVDTEAFF. The CDR3 coding sequence is TGTGCCATCAGTGATCGGGGGGCTGTTGACACTGAAGCTTTCTTT.

This clone was counted a few times. The gene calls are TRBV30 and TRBJ1-1; D gene ambiguous. Trimming shortened V by 2 bases and J by 5 bases, and 9 bases separated the two germline ends. The germline V gene has CDR1 GTSNPN and CDR2 SVGIG (reference sequence). The CDR3 is 12 amino acids. The CDR3, as DNA: TGTGCCTGGAGTACGGGAAGGACTGAAGCTTTCTTT. Translated: CAWSTGRTEAFF.

The J gene is TRBJ1-1, the V gene TRBV20-1, with TRBD1 as a possible D gene (5 bases). Trimming cost V 7 bases and J 3 bases, with 9 bases left between them. CDR1 and CDR2 (germline): DFQATT, SNEGSKA (reference sequence). CDR3 length equals 11 residues. This chain's CDR3 is CSVQQDTEAFF. The CDR3 nucleotides read TGCAGTGTCCAACAGGACACTGAAGCTTTCTTT.

The chain joins TRBV25-1 to TRBJ1-2; 7 bases match TRBD1. V dropped 5 bases and J dropped 4; count of bases not matched to a gene: 4. The germline V gene has CDR1 MGHDK and CDR2 SYGVNS. The CDR3 length is 13 residues. The CDR3 DNA is TGTGCCAGCAGTAGGGGGCTCGGCTATGGCTACACCTTC. Amino acid sequence: CASSRGLGYGYTF.

This sequence joins TRBV6-1 and TRBJ1-2; 9 nucleotides match TRBD1. V was clipped by 4 bases and J by 2 bases; unmatched bases: 8. CDR1 and CDR2 (germline): MNHNS, SASEGT. This CDR3 contains 16 residues. CDR3 in amino acids: CASSAPGQGVNYGYTF. CDR3 nucleotide sequence: TGTGCCAGCAGTGCTCCGGGACAGGGCGTCAACTATGGCTACACCTTC.

The chain has TRBV18 and TRBJ2-3, with 7 nucleotides matching TRBD2. J gave up 2 bases and V 0 bases, and 8 bases lay outside the gene matches. In germline, CDR1 is KGHSH, CDR2 LQKENI. The CDR3 runs 17 residues. This CDR3 is CASSPPGLAVSTDTQYF. In DNA, the CDR3 is TGTGCCAGCTCACCACCGGGGCTAGCGGTTTCCACAGATACGCAGTATTTT.

The CDR3 coding sequence is TGCAGCGTGGTGGGCAGCCAGAACACTGAAGCTTTCTTT. As protein: CSVVGSQNTEAFF. This sequence joins TRBV29-1 and TRBJ1-1; D uncertain. The CDR3 is made up of 13 amino acids. Trimming removed 6 bases at V and 1 base at J, with 12 bases between. CDR1 is SQVTM, CDR2 ANQGSEA, per germline.